This T cell receptor beta chain is drawn from a study of T cells in Graves' hyperthyroidism and ophthalmopathy (dated by TCRdb to the late 2010s). With regard to the full study: Peripheral blood was collected at initial diagnosis, before any treatment. Prospective prediction of ophthalmopathy was tested in an independent validation cohort consisting of some 18 hyperthyroidism patients and 17 patients who later progressed to ophthalmopathy. The study also compared thyroid tissue and blood T-cell repertoires from five or six Graves' hyperthyroidism patients. TCR V-J signatures able to tell the groups apart were searched for in a discovery cohort of 90 to 100 patients, of whom around 43 had Graves' ophthalmopathy and more than 55 had stable Graves' hyperthyroidism. The 100 or so discovery patients were randomly divided into training and test sets at a 7:3 ratio. After sampling, hyperthyroidism patients received methimazole starting at 30 mg daily, and ophthalmopathy patients received high-dose intravenous methylprednisolone. The paper reports TCR Vbeta CDR3 sequencing of over 120 peripheral blood samples: under 45 ophthalmopathy, roughly 80 hyperthyroidism and approximately 17 progressor patients.

Note on this clonotype: Its target antigen remains unknown. Germline is not matched at one junction end, which may reflect a read error.

The TCR beta CDR3 regions were amplified from the RNA transcripts. The TCR CDR3 was subjected to a first round of RT-PCR using the HTBI primer set and the Qiagen OneStep RT-PCR kit. Libraries were constructed in a second round of multiplex PCR, after which size selection and purification were performed. The libraries were sequenced on an Illumina HiSeq2000 using paired-end 100 bp reads. Per the source publication's procedure: SOAPnuke was used to process the raw data, removing reads that contained adapters or uncalled bases, had a mean Phred below 15, or lacked an exact match to the constant primer or identifier. High-quality paired reads were merged using COPE v1.2.5, and each unique nucleotide sequence was defined as a clonotype. Clonotypes were aligned to IMGT TRBV, TRBD and TRBJ reference segments using MiTCR v1.1. The analysis was restricted to V-J combinations with a frequency above 0.0001, which together covered just over 99% of the repertoires. A TCS score was defined as the ratio between F50 (clonal expansion) and ExV (chaos), using BLOSUM62-based TCRdist between CDR3 peptides within each V-J. Welch's t-statistics and random forest reduced fewer than 600 V-J features to 13, which were used in a naive Bayes classifier (R e1071). TCRdb trimmed public reads at Q25 via fastp, called clones via MiXCR and kept in-frame beta chains. All rows with the same CDR3 protein become a single entry with the most common DNA and genes. For this entry, the V and J calls and clone size follow TCRdb and not the study's own pipeline. The sample includes a few hundred thousand distinct CDR3 sequences, with 14% observed a single time. Less than 6% of the sample rests with the top ten.

What the work shows at the level of the full study, not this receptor alone: In cross-validation, a model built on a 13 V-J signature told ophthalmopathy apart from stable hyperthyroidism with 85% to 90% sensitivity and 81% to 82% specificity, and in testing the same model reached 80%/75%. Most expanded thyroid clonotypes (frequency above 0.001) were also detected in blood, a finding suggesting that blood repertoires may reflect thyroid immune responses. In validation, the model predicted progression to ophthalmopathy a median of roughly 6.5 months before onset, with about 71% sensitivity and about 75% specificity. No statistical method was used to fix the sample size in advance, and group allocation was not hidden from the investigators.

Hyperthyroidism patients were aged 18 to 65 years and newly diagnosed, with disease duration of less than 2 months. Any patient with an uncontrolled infection, another autoimmune disease, pregnancy or lactation was excluded. Diagnoses relied on clinical symptoms, serum thyroxine and TRAb, thyroid ultrasound and orbital computed tomography. Blood from progressor patients was collected at the time of first diagnosis with hyperthyroidism, before any ophthalmopathy symptoms had appeared. PBMCs were isolated from approximately 10 ml of fresh peripheral blood by Ficoll-Paque density gradient centrifugation. Progressor patients were initially diagnosed with Graves' hyperthyroidism and developed ophthalmopathy during follow-up. Total RNA was extracted with Trizol reagent, and quality was checked on an Agilent 2100 Bioanalyzer. Sequencing was done on a sample of blood. The origin of this receptor is a woman between 25 and 40 years old with Graves' hyperthyroidism that later progressed to Graves' ophthalmopathy.

This receptor carries the CDR3 CASGFRDRDEKLFF. The DNA is as follows: TGTGCCAGCGGCTTCAGGGACAGGGACGAAAAACTGTTTTTT. The rearrangement combines TRBV7-9 with TRBJ1-4; TRBD1 agrees with 9 junctional bases. The CDR3, cysteine through phenylalanine, is 14 amino acids long. Just the 42-base CDR3 DNA is kept, in frame starting at base 1. Taken from the germline V gene (reference sequence), the CDR1 and CDR2 loops are SEHNR and FQNEAQ.